This T cell receptor beta chain originates from a study of beta chain features in type 1 diabetes. Turning to the study itself: Sorted cells from all samples, numbering approximately 100 million, were examined.

The CDR3 totals 11 residues. Germline CDR1 is MGHDK and CDR2 is SYGVNS. The investigators reverse transcribed all of the isolated RNA, so they sequenced expressed TCRB transcripts. Data came from immunoSEQ multiplex PCR; TCRdb stores just in-frame clones and leaves some out. The top ten clones hold 0.09% to 0.095% of a sample with 620,000 or so clones, around a sixth of them seen once. This clone occurred a few times. The source is a man younger than 35 in good health. The sample taken for sequencing was naive CD4+ T cells from blood. The rearrangement links TRBV25-1 to TRBJ2-5, with unresolved D. The J call is in doubt because the DNA end fits TRBJ2-7 better. CDR3 loop: CASSESLEQYF. The DNA for the CDR3 is TGTGCCAGCAGTGAATCCCTCGAGCAGTACTTC.